This T cell receptor beta chain was identified during a study of patients and donors after allogeneic stem cell transplantation. TCRdb fed the RT-PCR reads into MiXCR, producing one record per CDR3 protein. The sample records 200,000 to 250,000 distinct CDR3 sequences, around 14% being singletons. V dropped 5 bases and J dropped 4 bases, with 10 bases sitting between them. CDR3 length: 13 residues. Germline assignment: CDR1 SGHTA and CDR2 FQGNSA. This clonotype has just a few counts. The genes are TRBV7-2 and TRBJ2-3, with D hard to call. The receptor's source is a human donor who was either an allogeneic HSCT recipient or a stem cell or donor lymphocyte infusion donor (not recorded which). It is not recorded whose cells these are; they may come from a transplant donor. The sample comprised blood, either unsorted or a sorted T cell fraction (not recorded which). CDR3 coding DNA: TGTGCCAGCAGCGAAGGGCCCCCAGATACGCAGTATTTT. This encodes CASSEGPPDTQYF.